This T cell receptor (beta chain) appears in the sequencing data of a study of cytomegalovirus exposure and HLA in healthy donors. Trimming cost V 1 base and J 3 bases, with 9 bases left between them. This CDR3 comprises 14 residues. The V gene's germline CDR1 is MNHNS and CDR2 SASEGT. Vbeta (60) and Jbeta (13) primers were used in the PCR. The method was immunoSEQ multiplex PCR; TCRdb's version includes in-frame clones alone and lacks a portion of them. The data show fewer than 150,000 clones, with approximately 60% seen just once and 1.5% to 2% held by the top ten. The origin of this receptor is a human donor in good health. This sequence joins TRBV6-1 and TRBJ2-5, with D perhaps TRBD2 (5 bases). Sequencing was performed on PBMCs. CDR3 in amino acids: CASSEEPAEETQYF. The DNA of the CDR3 is TGTGCCAGCAGTGAAGAACCAGCGGAAGAGACCCAGTACTTC.